These 2 T cell receptor beta chains came from one sample sequenced in a study of T cell clonotyping in hematopoietic cell transplantation. Documented time point: recipient sample about 28 days before transplant, after cytoreduction. Method: immunoSEQ multiplex PCR; TCRdb's copy keeps in-frame clones and lacks some. The sample has roughly 34,000 clones, over 85% seen once. Here the sequenced sample was peripheral blood mononuclear cells, taken before stem cell transplant. The origin of the receptors is a middle-aged man with chronic myeloid leukemia. Some clones in this sample may be carry-over from other donors' samples.

The chain uses TRBV9 and TRBJ1-6; tentatively, D is TRBD1 (5 bases). The germline CDR1 and CDR2 sequences are SGDLS and YYNGEE. Trimming left V 2 bases short and J 14 bases short, with 23 bases between. This CDR3 is 16 amino acids long. CDR3 region: CASSVSVILGPEALHF. The DNA of the CDR3 is TGTGCCAGCAGCGTGTCAGTTATCCTGGGGCCCGAAGCCCTCCACTTT.

J is TRBJ1-2 and V is TRBV29-1, with no clear D. CDR1 is SQVTM, CDR2 ANQGSEA, per germline. The CDR3 contains 12 residues. Deletions cut 3 bases from V and 4 bases from J, with 9 bases between. This CDR3 is CSVESSGYGYTF. CDR3 DNA: TGCAGCGTTGAGAGTTCTGGCTATGGCTACACCTTC. Drawing the rest from reference TRBV29-1 and TRBJ1-2, the complete variable domain is SAVISQKPSRDICQRGTSLTIQCQVDSQVTMMFWYRQQPGQSLTLIATANQGSEATYESGFVIDKFPISRPNLTFSTLTVSNMSPEDSSIYLCSVESSGYGYTFGSGTRLTVV.